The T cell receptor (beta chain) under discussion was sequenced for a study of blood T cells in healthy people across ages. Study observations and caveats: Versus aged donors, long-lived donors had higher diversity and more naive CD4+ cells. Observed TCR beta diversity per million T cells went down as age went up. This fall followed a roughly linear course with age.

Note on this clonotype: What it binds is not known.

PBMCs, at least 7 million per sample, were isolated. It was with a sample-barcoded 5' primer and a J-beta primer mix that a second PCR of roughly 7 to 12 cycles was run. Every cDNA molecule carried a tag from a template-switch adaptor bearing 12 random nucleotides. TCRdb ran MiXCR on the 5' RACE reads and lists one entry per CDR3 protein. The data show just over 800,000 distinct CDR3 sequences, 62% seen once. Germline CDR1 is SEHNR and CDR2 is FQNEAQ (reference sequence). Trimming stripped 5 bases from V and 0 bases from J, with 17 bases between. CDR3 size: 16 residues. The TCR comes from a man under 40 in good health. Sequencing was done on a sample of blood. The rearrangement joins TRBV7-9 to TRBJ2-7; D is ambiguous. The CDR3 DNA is TGTGCCAGCAGCGCCCCCCCCGACGTCGTCTCCTACGAGCAGTACTTC. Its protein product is CASSAPPDVVSYEQYF.